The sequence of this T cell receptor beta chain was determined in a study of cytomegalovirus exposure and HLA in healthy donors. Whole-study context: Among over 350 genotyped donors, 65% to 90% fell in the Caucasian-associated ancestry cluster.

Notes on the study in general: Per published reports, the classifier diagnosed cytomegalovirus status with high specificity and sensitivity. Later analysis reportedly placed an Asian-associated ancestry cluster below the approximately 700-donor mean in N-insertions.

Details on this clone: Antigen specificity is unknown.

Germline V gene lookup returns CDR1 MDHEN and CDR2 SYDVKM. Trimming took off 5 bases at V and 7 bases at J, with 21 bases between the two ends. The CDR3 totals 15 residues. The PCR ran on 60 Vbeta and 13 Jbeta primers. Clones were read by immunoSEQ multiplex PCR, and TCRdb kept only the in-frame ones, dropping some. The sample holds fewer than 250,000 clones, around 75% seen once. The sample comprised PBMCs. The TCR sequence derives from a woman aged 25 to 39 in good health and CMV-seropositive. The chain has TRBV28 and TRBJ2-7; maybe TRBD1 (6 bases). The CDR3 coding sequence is TGTGCCAGCAGTCCGACCCGTTACAGGGATTGGGAGCAGTACTTC. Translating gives CASSPTRYRDWEQYF. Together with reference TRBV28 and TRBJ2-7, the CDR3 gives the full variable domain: DVKVTQSSRYLVKRTGEKVFLECVQDMDHENMFWYRQDPGLGLRLIYFSYDVKMKEKGDIPEGYSVSREKKERFSLILESASTNQTSMYLCASSPTRYRDWEQYFGPGTRLTVT.